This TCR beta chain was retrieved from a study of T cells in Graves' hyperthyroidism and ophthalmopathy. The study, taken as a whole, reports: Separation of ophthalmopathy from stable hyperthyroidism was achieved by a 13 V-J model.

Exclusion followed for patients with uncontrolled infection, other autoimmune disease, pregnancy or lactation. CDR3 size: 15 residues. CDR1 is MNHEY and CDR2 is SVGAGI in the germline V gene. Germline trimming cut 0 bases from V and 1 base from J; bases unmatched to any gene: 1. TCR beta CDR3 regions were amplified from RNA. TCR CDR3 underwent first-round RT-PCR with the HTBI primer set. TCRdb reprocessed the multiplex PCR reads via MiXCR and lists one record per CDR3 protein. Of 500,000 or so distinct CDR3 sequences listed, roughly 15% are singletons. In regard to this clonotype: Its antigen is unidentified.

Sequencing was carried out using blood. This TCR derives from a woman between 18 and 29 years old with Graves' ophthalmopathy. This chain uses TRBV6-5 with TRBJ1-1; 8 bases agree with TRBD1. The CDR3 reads CASSYSQGANTEAFF. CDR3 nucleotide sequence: TGTGCCAGCAGTTACTCTCAGGGGGCGAACACTGAAGCTTTCTTT.